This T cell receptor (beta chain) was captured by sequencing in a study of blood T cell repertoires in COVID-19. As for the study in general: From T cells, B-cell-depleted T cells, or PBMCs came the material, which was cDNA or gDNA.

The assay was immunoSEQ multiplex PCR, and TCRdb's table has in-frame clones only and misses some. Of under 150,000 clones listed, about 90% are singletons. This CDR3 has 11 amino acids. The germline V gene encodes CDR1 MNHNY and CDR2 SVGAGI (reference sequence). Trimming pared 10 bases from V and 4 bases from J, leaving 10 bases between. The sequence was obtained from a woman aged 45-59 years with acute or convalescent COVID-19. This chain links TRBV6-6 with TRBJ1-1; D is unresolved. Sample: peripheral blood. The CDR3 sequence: CAILGGTEAFF. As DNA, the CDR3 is TGTGCCATCCTGGGAGGCACTGAAGCTTTCTTT.